Presented here are 27 T cell receptor beta chains from one specimen sequenced in a study of CD8 T cells in ankylosing spondylitis. From the 5' RACE reads, TCRdb called clonotypes with MiXCR, one entry per CDR3 protein. The table lists roughly 300,000 distinct CDR3 sequences, around 7.6% of them singletons. Study-level findings and limits: Roughly eight highly homologous variants made up a TCR beta motif that seemed to typify ankylosing spondylitis blood.

Their antigens remain unidentified. The sample consisted of blood, either unsorted or a sorted T cell fraction (not recorded which). Source of these receptors: a male donor with ankylosing spondylitis.

This clonotype was seen only a few times. The chain joins TRBV12-3 or TRBV12-4 to TRBJ2-7; a possible D gene is TRBD1 (6 bases). Trimming pared 6 bases from V and 2 bases from J, leaving 11 bases between. This CDR3 is built from 13 residues. The CDR3, as DNA: TGTGCCAGCAGGGAGACAGGAACCTACGAGCAGTACTTC. Its translation: CASRETGTYEQYF.

This chain connects TRBV12-3 or TRBV12-4 to TRBJ2-5; the D gene is possibly TRBD1 (6 bases). V dropped 6 bases and J dropped 5 bases, with 13 bases sitting between them. The CDR3 sequence is 13 residues long. The CDR3 region is CASRGTLHETQYF. As DNA, the CDR3 is TGTGCCAGCAGAGGGACACTCCATGAGACCCAGTACTTC.

This clonotype was counted a few times. This chain uses TRBV20-1 with TRBJ1-2; TRBD1 matches at 7 bases. V shed 6 bases, J shed 0 bases, and the junction held 10 bases outside the gene matches. The CDR3 length is 15 residues. Germline V gene lookup returns CDR1 DFQATT and CDR2 SNEGSKA (reference sequence). The DNA of the CDR3 is TGCAGTGCCTTTCGCAGGGGGGCCTCTAACTATGGCTACACCTTC. Its translation: CSAFRRGASNYGYTF.

The rearrangement links TRBV6-1 to TRBJ2-1; D assignment may be TRBD1 or TRBD2 (5 bases each). Germline V gives CDR1 MNHNS, CDR2 SASEGT. The CDR3 extends over 15 amino acids. The ends were cut back, 9 bases at V and 6 bases at J, with 21 bases in the middle. This CDR3 is CARRSLGASFNEQFF. The CDR3 DNA is TGTGCCAGACGGAGTTTAGGGGCTAGCTTCAATGAGCAGTTCTTC.

DNA for the CDR3: TGTGCCAGCGACGAGCTCCTCGCGGGGAAGGGGGAGCAGTTCTTC. It encodes CASDELLAGKGEQFF. This rearrangement joins TRBV28 to TRBJ2-1; a weak D match, TRBD2 (6 bases). There are 15 residues in the CDR3. The V end was cut by 8 bases, the J end by 10 bases, with 24 bases between. CDR1 is MDHEN and CDR2 is SYDVKM in the germline V gene.

Only a few counts were recorded for this clonotype. This CDR3 reads CASSLGQEDGELFF. In DNA form, the CDR3 reads TGTGCCAGCAGCTTGGGACAGGAGGACGGGGAGCTGTTTTTT. The genes are TRBV7-9 and TRBJ2-2; 8 nucleotides line up with TRBD1. V lost 3 bases, J lost 7 bases, and 4 bases stayed unmatched. Germline assignment: CDR1 SEHNR and CDR2 FQNEAQ (reference sequence). The length of the CDR3 is 14 residues.

This clonotype was observed at least ten times. The chain is built from TRBV20-1 and TRBJ2-1; 7 nucleotides match TRBD2. V trimming: 1 base; J trimming: 12 bases; junction bases outside the gene matches: 12. The CDR3 totals 14 residues. From germline, CDR1 is DFQATT and CDR2 SNEGSKA (reference sequence). The CDR3 is CSARVARERLGQFF. CDR3 sequence (DNA): TGCAGTGCTAGAGTGGCGCGGGAGCGGCTGGGGCAGTTCTTC.

This clonotype was seen ten or more times. The gene calls are TRBV5-6 and TRBJ2-7; 7 bases line up with TRBD1. This CDR3 comprises 13 residues. Germline CDR1 SGHDT, CDR2 YYEEEE. V lost 4 bases and J lost 5; bases outside the gene matches: 6. CDR3 DNA sequence: TGTGCCAGCAGCCCCGACAGGGTTAACGAGCAGTACTTC. As protein: CASSPDRVNEQYF.

This clonotype was detected ten times or more. V is TRBV15 and J is TRBJ2-1, with TRBD2 as a possible D gene (5 bases). Germline lookup yields CDR1 LNHNV and CDR2 YYDKDF (reference sequence). The CDR3 is 15 amino acids. The ends were cut back, 0 bases at V and 2 bases at J, with 8 bases in the middle. The CDR3 DNA reads TGTGCCACCAGCAGAGACTCGGGGACCTACAATGAGCAGTTCTTC. Translating gives CATSRDSGTYNEQFF.

This clonotype was observed a handful of times. The rearrangement joins TRBV5-1 to TRBJ1-1, with TRBD1 as a possible D gene (5 bases). V was clipped by 3 bases and J by 3 bases, with 15 bases between them. The CDR3 is 15 residues long. Germline CDR1 is SGHRS and CDR2 is YFSETQ. CDR3: CASSWGGSGDTEAFF. The CDR3 DNA sequence: TGCGCCAGCAGCTGGGGGGGGTCCGGGGACACTGAAGCTTTCTTT.

Only a few counts were recorded for this clonotype. This chain uses TRBV30 with TRBJ2-4; perhaps TRBD1 as D (6 bases). Germline values: CDR1 GTSNPN, CDR2 SVGIG (reference sequence). The CDR3 spans 15 residues. Trimming took off 4 bases at V and 3 bases at J, with 16 bases between the two ends. The CDR3 DNA is TGTGCCTGGAATACGGGGTTAGGGGGCAAAAACATTCAGTACTTC. Its translation is CAWNTGLGGKNIQYF.

The rearrangement joins TRBV7-9 to TRBJ2-7; TRBD1 matches 7 bases. Losses at the gene ends were 5 bases for V and 0 bases for J; bases not matched to a gene: 10. Germline V gene data show CDR1 as SEHNR and CDR2 as FQNEAQ (reference sequence). The CDR3 is 16 amino acids. The CDR3 spells CASSGPNRGFSYEQYF. As DNA, the CDR3 is TGTGCCAGCAGCGGCCCAAACAGGGGCTTCTCCTACGAGCAGTACTTC.

This clonotype was found a few times. The CDR3, as DNA: TGTGCCAGCAGCTTGAATCGGGGGCACTCTGGAAACACCATATATTTT. The encoded protein is CASSLNRGHSGNTIYF. The V gene is TRBV11-2, the J gene TRBJ1-3, with a weak D call TRBD1 (6 bases). CDR1 and CDR2 from the germline V gene are SGHAT and FQNNGV. The CDR3 spans 16 residues. With 3 bases removed from V and 0 bases from J, the gap between germline ends came to 12 bases.

This clonotype was observed many times. The rearrangement links TRBV7-6 to TRBJ2-7; 15 nucleotides align to TRBD2. The V gene's germline CDR1 is SGHVS and CDR2 FNYEAQ. The CDR3 spans 17 residues. Unmatched junction bases numbered 11, after V lost 4 bases and J lost 7 bases. The CDR3 protein is CASSSQTGLAGGYEQYF. Here the CDR3 DNA reads TGTGCCAGCAGCTCGCAAACGGGACTAGCGGGAGGATATGAGCAGTACTTC.

The chain joins TRBV20-1 to TRBJ2-4; D perhaps matches TRBD2 (5 bases). Trimming removed 0 bases from V and 0 bases from J, with 9 bases in between. Germline CDR1 DFQATT, CDR2 SNEGSKA (reference sequence). This CDR3 is built from 15 residues. CDR3 region: CSARDLGLAKNIQYF. The CDR3 DNA sequence: TGCAGTGCTAGAGATCTCGGACTAGCCAAAAACATTCAGTACTTC.

This rearrangement joins TRBV5-1 to TRBJ2-5, with D perhaps matching TRBD2 (5 bases). V was pared by 4 bases and J by 1 base, with 11 bases between. Germline V lookup: CDR1 SGHRS, CDR2 YFSETQ. CDR3 length equals 14 residues. The CDR3, as DNA: TGCGCCAGCAGCCCGGACGCGGGCCAAGAGACCCAGTACTTC. Protein sequence: CASSPDAGQETQYF.

The V and J genes are TRBV12-3 or TRBV12-4 and TRBJ2-5; D perhaps matches TRBD1 (7 bases). This CDR3 spans 15 amino acids. Trimming left V 3 bases short and J 2 bases short, with 13 bases between. CDR3 DNA: TGTGCCAGCAGTTTCGGCAGGGGGGTACAAGAGACCCAGTACTTC. Translated: CASSFGRGVQETQYF.

The table lists this clonotype with many counts. The genes are TRBV7-8 and TRBJ2-1; 10 bases fit TRBD2. The CDR3 totals 16 residues. V dropped 4 bases and J dropped 3; count of bases not matched to a gene: 6. In germline, CDR1 is SGHVS, CDR2 FQNEAQ. CDR3 sequence reads: CASSSVIAGGYNEQFF. The CDR3 DNA sequence: TGTGCCAGCAGCTCCGTTATAGCGGGAGGCTACAATGAGCAGTTCTTC.

The V call is TRBV9, the J call TRBJ2-1; the match to TRBD2 covers 8 bases. Germline V gene sequence: CDR1 SGDLS, CDR2 YYNGEE. The CDR3 is made up of 16 amino acids. V was pared by 6 bases and J by 4 bases, with 12 bases of the junction left unmatched. In nucleotides, the CDR3 is TGTGCCAGCACCCCGGGGGGGGGCGCCGGGTACAATGAGCAGTTCTTC. Translating it yields CASTPGGGAGYNEQFF.

The chain couples TRBV30 to TRBJ2-5; 10 bases align to TRBD2. The length of the CDR3 is 15 residues. V trimming: 3 bases; J trimming: 0 bases; junction bases outside the gene matches: 4. Germline V gene sequence: CDR1 GTSNPN, CDR2 SVGIG (reference sequence). CDR3 residues: CAWSIGLADQETQYF. The CDR3, as DNA: TGTGCCTGGAGCATAGGACTAGCGGACCAAGAGACCCAGTACTTC.

This clonotype was observed a few times. Without the conserved terminal phenylalanine or tryptophan, this CDR3 likely stems from a read error. It is unclear where the CDR3 begins or ends on the DNA, so no DNA is shown, and the CDR3 is as TCRdb lists it. V is TRBV4-2 and J is TRBJ2-3; the table assigns TRBD2, which was not confirmed against the DNA. Germline V gene lookup returns CDR1 LGHNA and CDR2 YNFKEQ. The CDR3 has 14 residues if both end residues are counted. The CDR3 loop reads CASSQEGGLAGGRL.

This CDR3 is CASSQDAGGPYEQYF. CDR3 in DNA: TGTGCCAGCAGCCAAGACGCGGGAGGCCCCTACGAGCAGTACTTC. The chain carries TRBV3-1 and TRBJ2-7, with 8 bases fitting TRBD2. Germline V gene lookup returns CDR1 LGHDT and CDR2 YNNKEL (reference sequence). The trim removed 0 bases at V and 2 bases at J, leaving 3 bases unmatched. The CDR3 contains 15 residues.

As DNA, the CDR3 is TGTGCCAGCAGCTCGGACTGGACTGAGCAGTTCTTC. Translated: CASSSDWTEQFF. The chain uses TRBV7-9 and TRBJ2-1, with a weak D call TRBD2 (5 bases). Germline V gives CDR1 SEHNR, CDR2 FQNEAQ (reference sequence). The CDR3 has 12 amino acids. V lost 4 bases, J lost 9 bases, and 10 bases lay in between.

This clonotype has a handful of counts. V usage is TRBV28 and J usage is TRBJ1-2, with D perhaps matching TRBD1 (5 bases). Germline CDR1 reads MDHEN; CDR2 reads SYDVKM. V shed 6 bases and J shed 7 bases, with 12 bases lying between them. The CDR3 sequence is 12 residues long. CDR3 loop: CASRAPGLGYTF. The CDR3 region has the DNA TGTGCCAGCAGGGCGCCGGGGCTTGGCTACACCTTC.

This clonotype was counted between two and nine times. This rearrangement joins TRBV29-1 to TRBJ2-5, with D possibly TRBD2 on 6 matching bases. CDR1 SQVTM and CDR2 ANQGSEA come from the germline V gene. CDR3 length: 17 residues. V lost 0 bases and J lost 4, with 21 bases in between. CDR3 in DNA: TGCAGCGTTGAAGATCTTCGGGGGACGGATAGGAGAGAGACCCAGTACTTC. Protein: CSVEDLRGTDRRETQYF. Full variable domain (missing parts from reference TRBV29-1 and TRBJ2-5): SAVISQKPSRDICQRGTSLTIQCQVDSQVTMMFWYRQQPGQSLTLIATANQGSEATYESGFVIDKFPISRPNLTFSTLTVSNMSPEDSSIYLCSVEDLRGTDRRETQYFGPGTRLLVL.

Many counts were recorded for this clonotype. The CDR3 spells CASSLQGSDTQYF. The CDR3 DNA is TGTGCCAGCAGTCTACAGGGTTCAGATACGCAGTATTTT. The V and J genes are TRBV12-3 or TRBV12-4 and TRBJ2-3; D is perhaps TRBD1 (6 bases). Deletions cut 5 bases from V and 4 bases from J, with 10 bases between. The CDR3 spans 13 residues.

The genes are TRBV5-1 and TRBJ2-7; D might be TRBD2 (5 bases). Germline assignment: CDR1 SGHRS and CDR2 YFSETQ. Trimming removed 0 bases at V and 0 bases at J, with 10 bases between. The CDR3 has 15 residues. CDR3 nucleotides: TGCGCCAGCAGCTTGGTGGGAGCGGCCTCCTACGAGCAGTACTTC. This sequence encodes CASSLVGAASYEQYF.